This T cell receptor (beta chain) comes out of a study of cytomegalovirus exposure and HLA in healthy donors. Overall study findings and caveats: Beyond CMV serostatus, there was no information to go on about immune exposure. Sequencing depth roughly uniform across donors was assumed in presence/absence analyses. Most TCR beta V segments were productive about 90% or about 30% of the time in an earlier analysis.

This PCR relied on a set of 60 Vbeta primers and 13 Jbeta primers. Some clones are missing from TCRdb's copy, which holds only in-frame ones; the method was immunoSEQ multiplex PCR. The sample has about 96,000 clones, about four fifths seen once. A word on this clone: The antigen remains unidentified.

The V gene end was trimmed by 4 bases and the J gene end by 6 bases; junction bases not matched to a gene: 10. This CDR3 has 14 amino acids. Germline CDR1 and CDR2: SGHRS and YFSETQ. The sequencing input was PBMCs. The V and J genes are TRBV5-1 and TRBJ2-7, with 7 bases aligning to TRBD1. The receptor was isolated from a female donor in good health and CMV-seropositive. The CDR3 nucleotides read TGCGCCAGCAGCGCCCGACAGGGTTTTGGCGAGCAGTACTTC. It translates to CASSARQGFGEQYF.